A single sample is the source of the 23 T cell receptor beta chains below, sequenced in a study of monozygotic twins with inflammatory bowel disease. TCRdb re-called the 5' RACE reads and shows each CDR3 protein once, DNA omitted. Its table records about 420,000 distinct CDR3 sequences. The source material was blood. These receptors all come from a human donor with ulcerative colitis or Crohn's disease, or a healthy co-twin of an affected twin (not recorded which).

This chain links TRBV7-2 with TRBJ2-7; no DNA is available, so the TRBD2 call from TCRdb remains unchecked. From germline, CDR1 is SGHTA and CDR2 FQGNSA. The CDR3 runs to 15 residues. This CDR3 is CASSPTGTHAYEQYF.

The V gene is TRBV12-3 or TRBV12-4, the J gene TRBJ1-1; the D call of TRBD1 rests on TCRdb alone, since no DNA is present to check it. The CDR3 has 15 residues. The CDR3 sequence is CASSFGGTGGTEAFF.

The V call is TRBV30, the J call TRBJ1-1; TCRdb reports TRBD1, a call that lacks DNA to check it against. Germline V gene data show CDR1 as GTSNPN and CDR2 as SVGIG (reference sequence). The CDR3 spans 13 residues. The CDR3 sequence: CAWSAQGALGAFF.

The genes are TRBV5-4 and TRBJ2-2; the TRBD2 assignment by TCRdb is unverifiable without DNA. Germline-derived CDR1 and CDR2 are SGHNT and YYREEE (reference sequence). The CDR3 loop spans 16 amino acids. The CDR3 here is CASSLGLAGGAGELFF.

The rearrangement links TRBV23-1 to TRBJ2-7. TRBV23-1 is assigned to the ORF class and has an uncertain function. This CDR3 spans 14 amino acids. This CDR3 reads CASSRCSHSYEQYF.

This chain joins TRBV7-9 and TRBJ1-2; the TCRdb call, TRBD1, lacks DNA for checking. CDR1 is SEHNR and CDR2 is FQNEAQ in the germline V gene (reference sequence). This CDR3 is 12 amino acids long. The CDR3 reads CASRQESYGYTF.

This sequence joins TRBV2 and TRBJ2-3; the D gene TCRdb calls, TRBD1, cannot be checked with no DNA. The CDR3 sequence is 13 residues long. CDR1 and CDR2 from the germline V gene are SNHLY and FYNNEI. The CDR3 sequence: CASRRQATDTQYF.

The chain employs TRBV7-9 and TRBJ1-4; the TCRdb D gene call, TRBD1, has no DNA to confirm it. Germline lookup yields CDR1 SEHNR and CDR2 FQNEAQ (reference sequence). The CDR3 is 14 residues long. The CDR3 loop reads CASSLVQGGEKLFF.

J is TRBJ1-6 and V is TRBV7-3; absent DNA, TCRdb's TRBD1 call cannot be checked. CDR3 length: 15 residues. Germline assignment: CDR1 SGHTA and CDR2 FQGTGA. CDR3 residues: CASSSGQGANSPLHF.

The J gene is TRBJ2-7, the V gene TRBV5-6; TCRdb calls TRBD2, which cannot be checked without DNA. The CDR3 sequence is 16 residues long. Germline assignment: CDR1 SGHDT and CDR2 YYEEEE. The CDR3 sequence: CASSLSGDPLLREQYF. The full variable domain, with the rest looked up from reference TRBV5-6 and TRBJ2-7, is DAGVTQSPTHLIKTRGQQVTLRCSPKSGHDTVSWYQQALGQGPQFIFQYYEEEERQRGNFPDRFSGHQFPNYSSELNVNALLLGDSALYLCASSLSGDPLLREQYFGPGTRLTVT.

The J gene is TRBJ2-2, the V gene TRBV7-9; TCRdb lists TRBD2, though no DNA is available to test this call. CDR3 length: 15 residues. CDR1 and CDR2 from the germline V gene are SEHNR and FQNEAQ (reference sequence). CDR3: CASSPPSANTGELFF.

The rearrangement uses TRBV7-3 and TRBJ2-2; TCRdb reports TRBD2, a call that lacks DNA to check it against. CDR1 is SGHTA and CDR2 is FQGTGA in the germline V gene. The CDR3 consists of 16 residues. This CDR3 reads CASSSFSGTRYGELFF. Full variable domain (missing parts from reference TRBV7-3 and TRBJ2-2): GAGVSQTPSNKVTEKGKYVELRCDPISGHTALYWYRQSLGQGPEFLIYFQGTGAADDSGLPNDRFFAVRPEGSVSTLKIQRTERGDSAVYLCASSSFSGTRYGELFFGEGSRLTVL.

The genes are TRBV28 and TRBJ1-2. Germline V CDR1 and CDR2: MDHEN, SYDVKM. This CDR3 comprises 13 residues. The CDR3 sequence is CASSQDMNYGYTF.

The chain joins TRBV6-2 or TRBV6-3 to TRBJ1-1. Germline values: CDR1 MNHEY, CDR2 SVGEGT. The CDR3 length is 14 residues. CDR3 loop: CASSLLSYNTEAFF.

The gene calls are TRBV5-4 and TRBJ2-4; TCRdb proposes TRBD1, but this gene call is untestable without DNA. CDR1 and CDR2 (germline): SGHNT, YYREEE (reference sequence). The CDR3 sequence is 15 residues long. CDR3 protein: CASSLAGQGNNIQYF.

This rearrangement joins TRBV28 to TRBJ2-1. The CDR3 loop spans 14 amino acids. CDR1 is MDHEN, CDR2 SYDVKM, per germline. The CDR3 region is CASSPRGPLNEQFF.

CDR3 amino acids: CSVVPGQGALDTQYF. This chain uses TRBV29-1 with TRBJ2-3; checking the TCRdb D call of TRBD1 is not possible without DNA. The CDR3 is 15 residues long. In germline, CDR1 is SQVTM, CDR2 ANQGSEA.

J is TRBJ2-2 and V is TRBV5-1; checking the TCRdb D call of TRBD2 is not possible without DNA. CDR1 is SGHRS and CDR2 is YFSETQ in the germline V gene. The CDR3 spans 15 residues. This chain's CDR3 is CASSLGTTFGGELFF.

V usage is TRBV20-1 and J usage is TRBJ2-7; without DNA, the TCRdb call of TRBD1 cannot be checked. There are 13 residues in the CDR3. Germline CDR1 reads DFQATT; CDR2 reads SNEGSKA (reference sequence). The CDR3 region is CSASRDGDYEQCF.

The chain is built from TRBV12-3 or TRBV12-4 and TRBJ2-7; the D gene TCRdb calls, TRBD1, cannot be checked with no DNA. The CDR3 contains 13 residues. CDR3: CASTPGGAYEQYF.

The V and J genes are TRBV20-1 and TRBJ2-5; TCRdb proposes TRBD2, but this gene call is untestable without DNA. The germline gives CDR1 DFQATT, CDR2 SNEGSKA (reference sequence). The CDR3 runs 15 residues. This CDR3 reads CSASNSGLVGETQYF.

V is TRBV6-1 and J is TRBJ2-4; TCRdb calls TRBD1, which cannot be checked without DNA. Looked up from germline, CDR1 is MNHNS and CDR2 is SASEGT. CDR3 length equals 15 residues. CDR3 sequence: CASSGSGTDKNIQYF.

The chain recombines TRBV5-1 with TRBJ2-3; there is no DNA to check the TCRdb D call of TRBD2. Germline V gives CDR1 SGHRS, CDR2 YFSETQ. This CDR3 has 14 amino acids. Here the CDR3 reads CASRNGLPTDTQYF.